This is a list of T cell receptor beta chains from one sample in a study of blood T cell repertoires in COVID-19. Some clones are missing from TCRdb's copy, which holds only in-frame ones; the method was immunoSEQ multiplex PCR. The sample has about 180,000 clones, 80% to 90% seen once. Sequencing was carried out using peripheral blood. All receptors derive from a woman older than 75 with COVID-19, enrolled during active disease. Both conserved end residues are part of each CDR3. D genes are given only for firm matches. Only some rows state a clone size, as once, few, many or a class for expanded clones.

DNA | CDR3 | V | size | J | D
TGTGCCAGCAGTGATGCGGGGGGGCCGACCGGGGAGCTGTTTTTT | CASSDAGGPTGELFF | TRBV2 | NA | TRBJ2-2 | TRBD2
TGTGCCAGCAGTGGAGGCGCCTATGGCTACACCTTC | CASSGGAYGYTF | TRBV2 | once | TRBJ1-2 | NA
TGTGCCAGCAGCTCCCGGGACAGGGATACTGAAGCTTTCTTT | CASSSRDRDTEAFF | TRBV5-6 | NA | TRBJ1-1 | TRBD1
TGTGCCAGCAGCAGGGGACTAGAGGACAAAAACATTCAGTACTTC | CASSRGLEDKNIQYF | TRBV21-1 | NA | TRBJ2-4 | NA
TGTGCCAGCAGCCAAGTAGGAGACAGCTACGAGCAGTACTTC | CASSQVGDSYEQYF | TRBV3-1/TRBV3-2 | NA | TRBJ2-7 | NA
TGTGCCAGCAGTTACAGACAGGTGGGTCGCAATCAGCCCCAGCATTTT | CASSYRQVGRNQPQHF | TRBV28 | few | TRBJ1-5 | NA
TGTGCCAGCTCACCAATAATGAACACTGAAGCTTTCTTT | CASSPIMNTEAFF | TRBV18 | NA | TRBJ1-1 | NA
TGCGCCAGCAGATACGGACAGCTAGCGGGGAGTGCAGATACGCAGTATTTT | CASRYGQLAGSADTQYF | TRBV5-1 | NA | TRBJ2-3 | TRBD2
TGTGCCAGTAGTATAGCCGGGTGGGGCGGGAGTAGGAATGAGCAGTTCTTC | CASSIAGWGGSRNEQFF | TRBV19 | NA | TRBJ2-1 | TRBD2
TGCGCCAGCAGCAAAGATCGGGGCGGGACAGGGAATTCACCCCTCCACTTT | CASSKDRGGTGNSPLHF | TRBV4-3 | NA | TRBJ1-6 | TRBD1
TGTGCCAGCAAAAACAGGGCTCTAGCCAAAAACATTCAGTACTTC | CASKNRALAKNIQYF | TRBV6-5 | NA | TRBJ2-4 | NA
TGTGCCAGCAGCTCTCAGGGTTACAATGAGCAGTTCTTC | CASSSQGYNEQFF | TRBV11-3 | NA | TRBJ2-1 | NA
TGTGCCAGTAGTATATCTAACAGGGGTGGCTATGGCTACACCTTC | CASSISNRGGYGYTF | TRBV19 | NA | TRBJ1-2 | TRBD1
TGCGCCAGCCGGGCGGCTAGCGGGTACGAGCAGTACTTC | CASRAASGYEQYF | TRBV5-1 | few | TRBJ2-7 | TRBD2
TGTGCCAGCAGCCTAGTAACAGGTTTCGAGCAGTACTTC | CASSLVTGFEQYF | TRBV7-8 | NA | TRBJ2-7 | NA